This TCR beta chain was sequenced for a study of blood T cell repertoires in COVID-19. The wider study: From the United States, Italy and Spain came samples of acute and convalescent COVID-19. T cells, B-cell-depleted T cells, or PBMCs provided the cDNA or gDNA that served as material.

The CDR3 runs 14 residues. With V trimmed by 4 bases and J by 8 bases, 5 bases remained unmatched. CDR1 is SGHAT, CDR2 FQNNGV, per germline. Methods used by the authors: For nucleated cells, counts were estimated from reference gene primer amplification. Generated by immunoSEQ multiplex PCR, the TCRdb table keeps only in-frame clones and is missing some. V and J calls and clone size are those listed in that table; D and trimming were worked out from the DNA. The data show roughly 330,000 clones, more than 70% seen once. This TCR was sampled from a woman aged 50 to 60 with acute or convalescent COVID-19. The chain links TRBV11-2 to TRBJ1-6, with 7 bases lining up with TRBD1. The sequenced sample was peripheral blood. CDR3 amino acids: CASSSGTDHSPLHF. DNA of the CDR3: TGTGCCAGCAGCTCTGGGACAGATCATTCACCCCTCCACTTT.